The source of this T cell receptor beta chain is a study of response to subunit inactivated influenza vaccine. General study findings and limits: Authors suggested few new T cells are recruited by each seasonal influenza vaccination.

Each CDR3 protein gets one entry after TCRdb re-called the RT-PCR reads with MiXCR. In the table there are approximately 490,000 distinct CDR3 sequences, 7.2% of which are singletons. Regarding this clonotype: Its cognate antigen is unknown.

The starting material was PBMCs from blood, obtained about 24 months after vaccination. This sequence was found in a man aged 45-69 years who received an inactivated influenza vaccine.

DNA for the CDR3: TGTGCCAGCAGCCTACTACCCCCTAGCGGGGGGACCGGGGAGCTGTTTTTT. This encodes CASSLLPPSGGTGELFF. The chain is built from TRBV12-3 or TRBV12-4 and TRBJ2-2, with 11 bases aligning to TRBD2. CDR3 length equals 17 residues. The junction had 11 bases not matched to a gene; V was cut back by 6 bases and J by 5 bases.